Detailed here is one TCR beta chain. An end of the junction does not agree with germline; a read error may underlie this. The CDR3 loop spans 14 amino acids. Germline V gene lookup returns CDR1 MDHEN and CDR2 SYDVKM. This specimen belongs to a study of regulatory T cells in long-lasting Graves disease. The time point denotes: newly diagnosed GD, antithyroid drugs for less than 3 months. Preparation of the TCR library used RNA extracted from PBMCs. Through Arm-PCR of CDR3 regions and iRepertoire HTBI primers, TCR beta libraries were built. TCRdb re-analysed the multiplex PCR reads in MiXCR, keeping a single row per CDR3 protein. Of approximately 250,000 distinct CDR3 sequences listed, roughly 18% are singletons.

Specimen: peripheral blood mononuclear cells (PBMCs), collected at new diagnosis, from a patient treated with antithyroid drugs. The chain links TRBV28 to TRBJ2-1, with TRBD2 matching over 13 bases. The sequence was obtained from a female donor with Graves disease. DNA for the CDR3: TGTGCCAGCAGCCCCCCCGGGACTAGCGGGACTTCCGTCTTC. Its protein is CASSPPGTSGTSVF.